The 26 T cell receptor beta chains below were found in one sample sequenced in a study of T cells in Graves' hyperthyroidism and ophthalmopathy. Amplified regions were TCR beta CDR3 sequences from RNA transcripts. The HTBI primer set drove a first-round RT-PCR of the TCR CDR3. TCRdb recomputed calls from the multiplex PCR reads with MiXCR, one row per CDR3 protein. The sample includes around 450,000 distinct CDR3 sequences, 15% to 19% of them seen just once. What was sequenced was blood. The receptors derive from a woman aged 18-35 years with Graves' hyperthyroidism.

The J gene is TRBJ1-2, the V gene TRBV6-2 or TRBV6-3; no definite D call. CDR1 MNHEY and CDR2 SVGEGT come from the germline V gene. The CDR3 is 12 residues long. V lost 9 bases, J lost 14 bases, and 22 bases lay in between. The CDR3 is CASQASSMAETF. CDR3 nucleotides: TGTGCCAGTCAGGCTTCGTCTATGGCTGAGACCTTC.

For this clonotype: Possible read error: a much larger clone is one base away. CDR3: CTSGSPNRAETQYF. The DNA of the CDR3 is TGTACTAGTGGTTCCCCGAACAGGGCAGAGACCCAGTACTTC. The rearrangement joins TRBV12-5 to TRBJ2-5, with D perhaps TRBD1 (6 bases). Germline CDR1 LGHNT, CDR2 FRNRAP. This CDR3 region has 14 residues.

The V and J genes are TRBV9 and TRBJ2-7, with D unresolved. Germline V gene data show CDR1 as SGDLS and CDR2 as YYNGEE. Trimming removed 0 bases at V and 7 bases at J, with 11 bases between. There are 13 residues in the CDR3. The CDR3 DNA sequence: TGTGCCAGCAGCGTAGAAAGCAACGGAGAGCAGTACTTC. The encoded protein is CASSVESNGEQYF.

In this sample, this clonotype turned up many times. The chain uses TRBV5-1 and TRBJ2-1; 10 bases match TRBD1. The V segment lost 3 bases and the J segment 7 bases; nucleotides outside the gene matches: 4. Germline V CDR1 and CDR2: SGHRS, YFSETQ. The length of the CDR3 is 14 residues. Here the CDR3 DNA reads TGCGCCAGCAGCTCCGGGACAGGGGCAAATGAGCAGTTCTTC. Protein: CASSSGTGANEQFF. Together with reference TRBV5-1 and TRBJ2-1, the CDR3 gives the full variable domain: KAGVTQTPRYLIKTRGQQVTLSCSPISGHRSVSWYQQTPGQGLQFLFEYFSETQRNKGNFPGRFSGRQFSNSRSEMNVSTLELGDSALYLCASSSGTGANEQFFGPGTRLTVL.

The V gene is TRBV9, the J gene TRBJ1-2, with unresolved D. The length of the CDR3 is 14 residues. CDR1 SGDLS and CDR2 YYNGEE come from the germline V gene. V lost 0 bases to trimming and J lost 5 bases, with 11 bases between them. This chain's CDR3 is CASSVGSLPYGYTF. The DNA of the CDR3 is TGTGCCAGCAGCGTAGGTTCGTTGCCATATGGCTACACCTTC.

This clonotype was detected ten times or more. This chain connects TRBV12-3 or TRBV12-4 to TRBJ1-2; 8 bases align to TRBD1. The CDR3 covers 13 residues. Trimming cost V 8 bases and J 8 bases; bases outside gene matches: 10. Here the CDR3 reads CASVYQGAGGYTF. CDR3 nucleotide sequence: TGTGCCAGCGTATACCAGGGGGCGGGAGGCTACACCTTC.

This clonotype was picked up many times. The V call is TRBV2, the J call TRBJ1-5; D gene uncertain. The V and J ends lost 6 bases and 1 base respectively, with 7 bases between them. CDR3 length: 13 residues. CDR1 and CDR2 from the germline V gene are SNHLY and FYNNEI. The CDR3 loop reads CASRGFSNQPQHF. The CDR3 DNA follows: TGTGCCAGCAGAGGGTTCAGCAATCAGCCCCAGCATTTT.

This clonotype showed up many times. The CDR3 loop is CASSPGSPEKLFF. The DNA of the CDR3 is TGTGCCAGCTCACCGGGGAGTCCCGAAAAACTGTTTTTT. This chain joins TRBV18 and TRBJ1-4; unclear D gene. V was clipped by 3 bases and J by 8 bases, with 10 bases between them. Germline V gene sequence: CDR1 KGHSH, CDR2 LQKENI. There are 13 residues in the CDR3.

This clonotype came up a few times. The junction and the germline gene differ at one end; a read error may be behind it. The V call is TRBV9, the J call TRBJ2-1; the D gene is possibly TRBD2 (6 bases). The CDR3 sequence is 15 residues long. CDR1 SGDLS and CDR2 YYNGEE come from the germline V gene. The chain's CDR3 is CASCVASGSYNEQFF. Written as DNA, the CDR3 is TGTGCCAGCTGCGTAGCGAGCGGGTCATACAATGAGCAGTTCTTC.

This clonotype was seen many times. The DNA of the CDR3 is TGTGCCAGCAGTTTATCCCGGGGCACTGAAGCTTTCTTT. As protein: CASSLSRGTEAFF. The J gene is TRBJ1-1, the V gene TRBV12-3 or TRBV12-4, with unresolved D. The CDR3 covers 13 residues. Trimming cost V 2 bases and J 4 bases, with 8 bases left between them.

This clonotype was picked up a small number of times. This chain connects TRBV29-1 to TRBJ1-5; TRBD1 might be the D (5 bases). The V and J ends lost 3 bases and 5 bases respectively, with 11 bases between them. The CDR3 contains 13 residues. Looked up from germline, CDR1 is SQVTM and CDR2 is ANQGSEA. This CDR3 reads CSVELGPDQPQHF. The CDR3 DNA reads TGCAGCGTTGAGTTGGGGCCCGATCAGCCCCAGCATTTT.

The sample holds many counts of this clonotype. The chain employs TRBV2 and TRBJ2-1; a possible D gene is TRBD2 (7 bases). Germline lookup yields CDR1 SNHLY and CDR2 FYNNEI. CDR3 length equals 13 residues. V gave up 4 bases and J gave up 8 bases, with 12 bases separating them. CDR3 region: CASSAGGRDEQFF. As DNA, the CDR3 is TGTGCCAGCAGTGCGGGGGGCAGGGATGAGCAGTTCTTC.

This clonotype was recorded at least ten times. The chain combines TRBV5-1 with TRBJ1-3; perhaps TRBD1 as D (5 bases). CDR1 SGHRS and CDR2 YFSETQ come from the germline V gene. This CDR3 spans 15 amino acids. V lost 3 bases to trimming and J lost 0 bases, with 10 bases between them. For the CDR3, the DNA is TGCGCCAGCAGCTCCTCAGGGTCCTCTGGAAACACCATATATTTT. Its translation is CASSSSGSSGNTIYF. Drawing the rest from reference TRBV5-1 and TRBJ1-3, the complete variable domain is KAGVTQTPRYLIKTRGQQVTLSCSPISGHRSVSWYQQTPGQGLQFLFEYFSETQRNKGNFPGRFSGRQFSNSRSEMNVSTLELGDSALYLCASSSSGSSGNTIYFGEGSWLTVV.

This clonotype has ten or more counts. Its ends do not fully match the called genes, so a read error is possible. The gene calls are TRBV2 and TRBJ2-6; D unclear. This CDR3 comprises 12 residues. Germline loops: CDR1 SNHLY, CDR2 FYNNEI. Written as DNA, the CDR3 is TGTGCCAGCAGTGAGATGCCCATCCGGGCTCCTTTC. Translating gives CASSEMPIRAPF.

This clonotype has at least ten counts. The V gene is TRBV5-1, the J gene TRBJ2-7; D is unclear. CDR1 and CDR2 (germline): SGHRS, YFSETQ. The length of the CDR3 is 13 residues. V was shortened by 0 bases and J by 3 bases, with 7 bases between the two germline ends. The CDR3: CASSLGPNYEQYF. The CDR3 DNA sequence: TGCGCCAGCAGCTTGGGGCCGAACTACGAGCAGTACTTC. Together with reference TRBV5-1 and TRBJ2-7, the CDR3 gives the full variable domain: KAGVTQTPRYLIKTRGQQVTLSCSPISGHRSVSWYQQTPGQGLQFLFEYFSETQRNKGNFPGRFSGRQFSNSRSEMNVSTLELGDSALYLCASSLGPNYEQYFGPGTRLTVT.

This clonotype was picked up a small number of times. The V call is TRBV10-1, the J call TRBJ2-3; TRBD2 agrees at 10 bases. Germline V gene data show CDR1 as WNHNN and CDR2 as SYGVQD (reference sequence). CDR3 size: 16 residues. V was clipped by 0 bases and J by 4 bases; unmatched bases: 4. CDR3 region: CASSESSGRPADTQYF. In nucleotides, the CDR3 is TGCGCCAGCAGTGAGTCTAGCGGGAGGCCGGCAGATACGCAGTATTTT.

This clonotype was detected many times. V is TRBV7-8 and J is TRBJ2-5; 8 nucleotides match TRBD2. CDR3 size: 16 residues. Germline CDR1 and CDR2: SGHVS and FQNEAQ. Germline trimming cut 5 bases from V and 4 bases from J; bases unmatched to any gene: 12. The CDR3, as DNA: TGTGCCAGCAGCGTCCCCTCTGGCGGGGGGCCAGAGACCCAGTACTTC. Translating gives CASSVPSGGGPETQYF.

This clonotype was seen ten or more times. The V and J genes are TRBV11-3 and TRBJ2-2; the D gene is possibly TRBD2 (6 bases). The CDR3 covers 18 residues. V was trimmed by 0 bases and J by 1 base, leaving 15 bases between them. The germline gives CDR1 SGHNT, CDR2 YENEEA. This CDR3 reads CASSLDGWDSKNTGELFF. The CDR3, as DNA: TGTGCCAGCAGCTTAGATGGGTGGGACTCCAAGAACACCGGGGAGCTGTTTTTT.

The sample holds many counts of this clonotype. This chain joins TRBV12-3 or TRBV12-4 and TRBJ1-1, with unresolved D. The CDR3 sequence is 15 residues long. Between the trimmed V and J ends, which lost 1 base and 0 bases, there was a span of 9 bases. CDR3 DNA sequence: TGTGCCAGCAGTTTAGGTCGGACGGTGAACACTGAAGCTTTCTTT. Encoded protein: CASSLGRTVNTEAFF.

This clonotype was seen more than once but under ten times. The chain uses TRBV9 and TRBJ2-7, with 13 bases fitting TRBD2. Trimming took 0 bases from V and 2 from J; bases not matched to a gene: 5. Germline lookup yields CDR1 SGDLS and CDR2 YYNGEE. The CDR3 consists of 17 residues. The CDR3 region has the DNA TGTGCCAGCAGCGTAGGGACTAGCGGGAGACCCCCCTACGAGCAGTACTTC. It codes for CASSVGTSGRPPYEQYF.

This clonotype was counted a few times. The chain uses TRBV7-3 and TRBJ2-2, with a possible D match to TRBD1 (5 bases). The CDR3 extends over 14 amino acids. With 2 bases removed from V and 10 bases from J, the gap between germline ends came to 14 bases. Germline V gives CDR1 SGHTA, CDR2 FQGTGA. Here the CDR3 reads CASSLGARAEELFF. The CDR3 nucleotides read TGTGCCAGCAGCTTAGGTGCCAGGGCTGAGGAGCTGTTTTTT.

The rearrangement links TRBV3-1 to TRBJ2-1; tentatively, D is TRBD2 (7 bases). The J call is uncertain, as TRBJ2-7 better fits the DNA end. The CDR3 spans 14 residues. The germline gives CDR1 LGHDT, CDR2 YNNKEL (reference sequence). The CDR3 nucleotides are TGTGCCAGCGGCCTTGGGGGGGCTAACAATGAGCAGTACTTC. Amino acids: CASGLGGANNEQYF.

This clonotype came up many times. The chain recombines TRBV6-1 with TRBJ1-3; no definite D call. The germline CDR1 and CDR2 sequences are MNHNS and SASEGT. The germline V and J ends were trimmed by 5 bases and 2 bases, with 16 bases remaining between them. The length of the CDR3 is 16 residues. The CDR3 nucleotides read TGTGCCAGCAGTCGAGGGCCCCTCGGTACTGGAAACACCATATATTTT. This codes for CASSRGPLGTGNTIYF.

This clonotype was seen ten or more times. The rearrangement joins TRBV12-3 or TRBV12-4 to TRBJ2-7; TRBD2 might be the D (5 bases). Trimming pared 3 bases from V and 7 bases from J, leaving 10 bases between. This CDR3 region has 12 residues. DNA of the CDR3: TGTGCCAGCAGTTTTCCGCTAGCTGAGCAGTACTTC. Residues: CASSFPLAEQYF.

In its sample, this clonotype was seen many times. This CDR3 is CSARDLATGYTDTQYF. Here the CDR3 DNA reads TGCAGTGCTAGAGACCTGGCCACAGGCTACACAGATACGCAGTATTTT. The rearrangement uses TRBV20-1 and TRBJ2-3; possible D gene TRBD1, 5 bases. Germline V gene data show CDR1 as DFQATT and CDR2 as SNEGSKA (reference sequence). The CDR3 spans 16 residues. Trimming stripped 0 bases from V and 2 bases from J, with 15 bases between.

This clonotype appeared once. V is TRBV6-1 and J is TRBJ2-1; 12 bases agree with TRBD2. From germline, CDR1 is MNHNS and CDR2 SASEGT. J was trimmed by 4 bases and V by 6 bases; bases with no gene match: 4. CDR3 length: 15 amino acids. In DNA form, the CDR3 reads TGTGCCAGCAGACCGCTAGCGGGAGGGTACAATGAGCAGTTCTTC. This sequence encodes CASRPLAGGYNEQFF.